The 20 T cell receptor beta chains below all came from one sample that was sequenced in a study of blood T cell repertoires in COVID-19. This table comes from immunoSEQ multiplex PCR, and its TCRdb copy is limited to in-frame clones, with some not included. The sample records 200,000 to 250,000 clones, around nine tenths being singletons. Sequenced sample: peripheral blood. Every receptor here comes from a man aged 60 to 75 who had recovered from COVID-19.

CDR3 in amino acids: CASSAGLADYNEQFF. CDR3 DNA sequence: TGCGCCAGCAGCGCGGGACTAGCGGACTACAATGAGCAGTTCTTC. The V call is TRBV5-1, the J call TRBJ2-1; 11 bases match TRBD2. Germline V gene data show CDR1 as SGHRS and CDR2 as YFSETQ. The CDR3 extends over 15 amino acids. Germline trimming cut 4 bases from V and 3 bases from J; bases unmatched to any gene: 3.

The gene calls are TRBV7-2 and TRBJ1-2; 7 nucleotides line up with TRBD1. CDR1 SGHTA and CDR2 FQGNSA come from the germline V gene. This CDR3 region has 13 residues. After removal of 5 bases from V and 2 bases from J, the junction contained 2 bases not matched to a gene. The CDR3 region is CASSPDRNYGYTF. The CDR3, as DNA: TGTGCCAGCAGCCCGGACAGGAACTATGGCTACACCTTC.

This chain uses TRBV30 with TRBJ2-7; 10 bases agree with TRBD2. The germline gives CDR1 GTSNPN, CDR2 SVGIG (reference sequence). This CDR3 region has 14 residues. Trimming at V came to 1 base and at J to 7 bases, leaving 7 bases not matched to a gene. The CDR3, as DNA: TGTGCCTGGAGTGGGCTAGCGGGAGTGGGAGAGCAGTACTTC. Encoded protein: CAWSGLAGVGEQYF.

The chain carries TRBV10-2 and TRBJ2-5; 7 bases match TRBD1. Losses at the gene ends were 3 bases for V and 1 base for J; bases not matched to a gene: 5. The CDR3 consists of 15 residues. Germline values: CDR1 WSHSY, CDR2 SAAADI. The CDR3 DNA follows: TGCGCCAGCAGTGACCCTGGGGACAGCCAAGAGACCCAGTACTTC. As protein: CASSDPGDSQETQYF.

V gene TRBV27 combines with J gene TRBJ2-1; maybe TRBD2 (6 bases). Germline V lookup: CDR1 MNHEY, CDR2 SMNVEV (reference sequence). The V and J ends lost 6 bases and 2 bases respectively, with 26 bases between them. CDR3 length: 19 residues. The CDR3 coding sequence is TGTGCCAGCAGCCAACCAAAGGGATACCGGGACTCCACCTACAATGAGCAGTTCTTC. This encodes CASSQPKGYRDSTYNEQFF.

The rearrangement links TRBV5-1 to TRBJ2-1; 10 nucleotides match TRBD2. The J segment lost 0 bases and the V segment lost 2 bases, leaving 2 bases of the junction unmatched. The CDR3 consists of 16 residues. Germline values: CDR1 SGHRS, CDR2 YFSETQ. In DNA, the CDR3 is TGCGCCAGCAGCTTCTCTAGCGGGAGCTCCTACAATGAGCAGTTCTTC. Its translation is CASSFSSGSSYNEQFF.

The chain has TRBV10-3 and TRBJ2-1, with TRBD1 identical over 10 bases. Trimming at V came to 7 bases and at J to 1 base, leaving 4 bases not matched to a gene. The CDR3 extends over 15 amino acids. The germline gives CDR1 ENHRY, CDR2 SYGVKD. In DNA form, the CDR3 reads TGTGCCATCAACCCGGGACAGGGGTCCTACAATGAGCAGTTCTTC. As protein: CAINPGQGSYNEQFF.

This clone has just one count. The CDR3 reads CASSLAWGRGPETQYF. For the CDR3, the DNA is TGTGCCAGCAGCTTAGCGTGGGGCAGGGGGCCGGAGACCCAGTACTTC. The rearrangement joins TRBV7-2 to TRBJ2-5, with 8 nucleotides matching TRBD1. Germline CDR1 reads SGHTA; CDR2 reads FQGNSA. J lost 5 bases, V lost 0 bases, and 8 bases had no gene match. The CDR3 has 16 residues.

The rearrangement joins TRBV6-2 or TRBV6-3 to TRBJ2-2; 13 bases match TRBD2. The CDR3 has 17 residues. J gave up 4 bases and V 2 bases, and 4 bases lay outside the gene matches. Germline CDR1 reads MNHEY; CDR2 reads SVGEGT. The CDR3 coding sequence is TGTGCCAGCAGTTACCTACTAGCGGGGGGGCGCACCGGGGAGCTGTTTTTT. Amino acid sequence: CASSYLLAGGRTGELFF.

The chain is built from TRBV9 and TRBJ1-2, with TRBD1 identical over 9 bases. The germline V gene has CDR1 SGDLS and CDR2 YYNGEE. The CDR3 consists of 14 residues. V lost 3 bases and J lost 7; bases outside the gene matches: 7. Here the CDR3 reads CASSDGQGIRGYTF. The DNA of the CDR3 is TGTGCCAGCAGCGATGGACAGGGGATCCGTGGCTACACCTTC. Full variable domain (outside the CDR3, taken from reference TRBV9 and TRBJ1-2): DSGVTQTPKHLITATGQRVTLRCSPRSGDLSVYWYQQSLDQGLQFLIQYYNGEERAKGNILERFSAQQFPDLHSELNLSSLELGDSALYFCASSDGQGIRGYTFGSGTRLTVV.

Here the CDR3 reads CASSPRGMNTEAFF. As DNA, the CDR3 is TGTGCCAGCAGCCCCAGGGGGATGAACACTGAAGCTTTCTTT. V is TRBV11-3 and J is TRBJ1-1, with 7 nucleotides matching TRBD1. Looked up from germline, CDR1 is SGHNT and CDR2 is YENEEA. The CDR3 spans 14 residues. J gave up 0 bases and V 5 bases, and 3 bases lay outside the gene matches.

This chain links TRBV18 with TRBJ1-1; 10 nucleotides line up with TRBD1. This CDR3 spans 18 amino acids. Trimming cost V 2 bases and J 5 bases; bases outside gene matches: 14. CDR1 is KGHSH, CDR2 LQKENI, per germline. This CDR3 reads CASSPFSSGTGVLTEAFF. CDR3 coding DNA: TGTGCCAGCTCACCATTCTCCTCCGGGACAGGGGTGTTGACTGAAGCTTTCTTT.

The CDR3 sequence is CASSYDGRQPNTEAFF. Written as DNA, the CDR3 is TGTGCCAGCAGTTACGACGGTAGACAGCCGAACACTGAAGCTTTCTTT. The chain carries TRBV6-5 and TRBJ1-1, with D perhaps matching TRBD1 (5 bases). CDR3 length: 16 residues. Germline CDR1 MNHEY, CDR2 SVGAGI. The ends were cut back, 2 bases at V and 1 base at J, with 14 bases in the middle.

Written as DNA, the CDR3 is TGTGCCAGTAATGACAGGCTCTATAATTCACCCCTCCACTTT. Translation: CASNDRLYNSPLHF. The chain is built from TRBV19 and TRBJ1-6, with D maybe TRBD1 (6 bases). Between the trimmed V and J ends, which lost 7 bases and 3 bases, there was a span of 10 bases. This CDR3 comprises 14 residues. Germline CDR1 is LNHDA and CDR2 is SQIVND (reference sequence).

V and J are TRBV12-5 and TRBJ1-5; no clear D gene. V lost 6 bases to trimming and J lost 1 base, with 7 bases between them. The CDR3 runs to 13 residues. Germline CDR1 LGHNT, CDR2 FRNRAP. The CDR3 loop is CASGSISNQPQHF. The CDR3, as DNA: TGTGCTAGTGGCAGTATCAGCAATCAGCCCCAGCATTTT.

The V gene is TRBV2, the J gene TRBJ2-7, with 9 nucleotides matching TRBD1. V lost 5 bases and J lost 6; bases outside the gene matches: 11. CDR3 length: 15 residues. Germline V gene data show CDR1 as SNHLY and CDR2 as FYNNEI. The CDR3: CASSLRGTGSGEQYF. CDR3 in DNA: TGTGCCAGCAGTCTCCGAGGGACAGGGAGCGGCGAGCAGTACTTC.

The rearrangement uses TRBV15 and TRBJ1-2; 7 bases line up with TRBD1. The CDR3 sequence is 17 residues long. Germline loops: CDR1 LNHNV, CDR2 YYDKDF (reference sequence). After removal of 4 bases from V and 4 bases from J, the junction contained 15 bases not matched to a gene. Here the CDR3 DNA reads TGTGCCACCAGCACCCTCAGAGGGACAGCTCAACTCTATGGCTACACCTTC. Translated, it gives CATSTLRGTAQLYGYTF.

V usage is TRBV7-8 and J usage is TRBJ1-6; TRBD1 might be the D (5 bases). Trimming cost V 4 bases and J 9 bases, with 19 bases left between them. The V gene's germline CDR1 is SGHVS and CDR2 FQNEAQ. This CDR3 contains 16 residues. The CDR3 loop is CASSSPGGGSSSPLHF. In nucleotides, the CDR3 is TGTGCCAGCAGCTCACCGGGGGGAGGGAGCTCTTCACCCCTCCACTTT.

The J gene is TRBJ1-1, the V gene TRBV18; D perhaps matches TRBD1 (6 bases). Germline V lookup: CDR1 KGHSH, CDR2 LQKENI. The CDR3 totals 12 residues. Trimming removed 3 bases from V and 8 bases from J, with 10 bases in between. CDR3: CASSPQGIEAFF. In DNA form, the CDR3 reads TGTGCCAGCTCACCGCAGGGGATAGAAGCTTTCTTT.

The chain joins TRBV2 to TRBJ2-1; D is possibly TRBD1 (6 bases). Trimming removed 9 bases at V and 10 bases at J, with 19 bases between. The CDR3 runs 13 residues. The germline V gene has CDR1 SNHLY and CDR2 FYNNEI. CDR3 sequence: CARLRTSGQEQFF. The CDR3 DNA reads TGTGCCAGGCTGCGGACATCCGGACAGGAGCAGTTCTTC.